This T cell receptor beta chain was captured by sequencing in a study of blood T cell repertoires in COVID-19. TCRdb's copy holds only in-frame clones and misses some; the assay was immunoSEQ multiplex PCR. The data hold about 280,000 clones, with approximately 85% observed a single time. V lost 8 bases to trimming and J lost 5 bases, with 15 bases between them. The CDR3 has 14 amino acids. From germline, CDR1 is SEHNR and CDR2 FQNEAQ (reference sequence). The V call is TRBV7-9, the J call TRBJ2-2; possible D gene TRBD1, 5 bases. The sequenced sample was peripheral blood. The sequence derives from a man aged 18 to 35 with active or convalescent COVID-19. The CDR3 DNA follows: TGTGCCAGCCCTAAGACAGCGTGGACCGGGGAGCTGTTTTTT. This codes for CASPKTAWTGELFF. The full variable domain, rest sourced from reference TRBV7-9 and TRBJ2-2, is DTGVSQNPRHKITKRGQNVTFRCDPISEHNRLYWYRQTLGQGPEFLTYFQNEAQLEKSRLLSDRFSAERPKGSFSTLEIQRTEQGDSAMYLCASPKTAWTGELFFGEGSRLTVL.